This entry lists 24 T cell receptor beta chains sequenced from one sample in a study of T cells after yellow fever vaccination. TCRdb re-called the 5' RACE reads with MiXCR, one entry per CDR3 protein. Altogether 400,000 to 450,000 distinct CDR3 sequences are present, roughly 20% being singletons, with the ten largest covering 18%. Material: PBMCs, obtained before the yellow fever booster vaccination. The receptors were gathered from a man younger than 35 who received the YFV17D yellow fever vaccine.

This clonotype was seen repeatedly, ten times or more. The chain uses TRBV7-9 and TRBJ2-5; 10 bases map to TRBD2. The trim removed 5 bases at V and 5 bases at J, leaving 5 bases unmatched. Germline assignment: CDR1 SEHNR and CDR2 FQNEAQ (reference sequence). This CDR3 is built from 14 residues. The CDR3 bases are TGTGCCAGCAGCCTTCTAGCGGGGGAGGAGACCCAGTACTTC. Its translation is CASSLLAGEETQYF.

V is TRBV2 and J is TRBJ2-5; TRBD1 is a possible D gene (6 bases). The CDR3 has 14 residues. Germline values: CDR1 SNHLY, CDR2 FYNNEI. V lost 3 bases and J lost 1, with 9 bases in between. CDR3 region: CASSEDRIQETQYF. As DNA, the CDR3 is TGTGCCAGCAGTGAGGACAGAATCCAAGAGACCCAGTACTTC.

The chain recombines TRBV7-2 with TRBJ1-5, with no clear D. The germline V gene has CDR1 SGHTA and CDR2 FQGNSA. Trimming pared 5 bases from V and 9 bases from J, leaving 17 bases between. CDR3 size: 14 residues. CDR3 DNA sequence: TGTGCCAGCAGCCGAGAGGTTCCGCGGTCGCCCCAGCATTTT. Its translation: CASSREVPRSPQHF.

The chain has TRBV11-2 and TRBJ2-1, with TRBD2 as a possible D gene (7 bases). Trimming cost V 3 bases and J 12 bases, with 18 bases left between them. The CDR3 covers 14 residues. Germline V gene sequence: CDR1 SGHAT, CDR2 FQNNGV. In DNA, the CDR3 is TGTGCCAGCAGCTTCGGGGGGCGAATCCAAACGCAGTTCTTC. It codes for CASSFGGRIQTQFF.

A word on this clonotype: This may stem from a read error, because a much larger clone lies one nucleotide away. The chain carries TRBV5-5 and TRBJ2-3; 13 bases align to TRBD2. The trim removed 7 bases at V and 1 base at J, leaving 0 bases unmatched. The CDR3 contains 14 residues. The germline V gene has CDR1 SGHKS and CDR2 YYEKEE (reference sequence). CDR3 sequence reads: CASGTSGGTDTQYF. CDR3 nucleotide sequence: TGTGCCAGCGGGACTAGCGGGGGCACAGATACGCAGTATTTT.

This clonotype was seen a few times. V and J are TRBV5-4 and TRBJ2-3; 10 bases are a match to TRBD2. This CDR3 has 14 residues. Trimming took 3 bases from V and 6 from J; bases not matched to a gene: 4. Germline assignment: CDR1 SGHNT and CDR2 YYREEE (reference sequence). This CDR3 is CASSYGLAEDTQYF. CDR3 in DNA: TGTGCCAGCAGCTATGGACTAGCGGAGGATACGCAGTATTTT.

The sample holds a few counts of this clonotype. The chain uses TRBV4-1 and TRBJ2-2; D remains unclear. The CDR3 loop spans 14 amino acids. V lost 0 bases, J lost 6 bases, and 8 bases lay in between. Germline assignment: CDR1 MGHRA and CDR2 YSYEKL. In nucleotides, the CDR3 is TGCGCCAGCAGCCAAGATCTCCAGTCCGGGGAGCTGTTTTTT. This sequence encodes CASSQDLQSGELFF.

This clonotype was picked up a small number of times. This rearrangement joins TRBV4-3 to TRBJ1-3; TRBD1 is a possible D gene (5 bases). Trimming stripped 0 bases from V and 0 bases from J, with 9 bases between. CDR1 and CDR2 from the germline V gene are LGHNA and YSLEER. This CDR3 contains 16 residues. CDR3 nucleotides: TGCGCCAGCAGCCAAGATTCTAGGGGCTCTGGAAACACCATATATTTT. This gives the protein CASSQDSRGSGNTIYF.

This clonotype came up many times. V usage is TRBV2 and J usage is TRBJ1-2, with D tentatively TRBD1 (5 bases). The germline gives CDR1 SNHLY, CDR2 FYNNEI. V shed 5 bases and J shed 0 bases, with 19 bases lying between them. The CDR3 has 17 amino acids. This chain's CDR3 is CASSPLGGTKANYGYTF. Here the CDR3 DNA reads TGTGCCAGCAGTCCCCTTGGTGGGACCAAAGCTAACTATGGCTACACCTTC.

V gene TRBV5-1 combines with J gene TRBJ2-1, with TRBD2 matching over 11 bases. J was trimmed by 7 bases and V by 4 bases; bases with no gene match: 7. CDR3 length equals 15 residues. Germline V gene lookup returns CDR1 SGHRS and CDR2 YFSETQ. CDR3 region: CASSRSGLAVNEQFF. DNA of the CDR3: TGCGCCAGCAGCCGATCGGGACTAGCGGTTAATGAGCAGTTCTTC.

The V call is TRBV20-1, the J call TRBJ2-1; the D gene is possibly TRBD1 (5 bases). V gave up 3 bases and J gave up 5 bases, with 14 bases separating them. The CDR3 is made up of 14 amino acids. Germline V CDR1 and CDR2: DFQATT, SNEGSKA (reference sequence). CDR3 residues: CSASDSTKDNEQFF. CDR3 nucleotide sequence: TGCAGTGCTAGTGACAGTACTAAGGACAATGAGCAGTTCTTC.

This clonotype has a handful of counts. V and J are TRBV12-3 or TRBV12-4 and TRBJ1-5, with TRBD1 matching over 7 bases. The CDR3 extends over 15 amino acids. V was clipped by 6 bases and J by 0 bases; unmatched bases: 5. The CDR3 reads CASSPGQTSNQPQHF. The CDR3 nucleotides are TGTGCCAGCAGCCCGGGACAGACTAGCAATCAGCCCCAGCATTTT.

V is TRBV6-7 and J is TRBJ2-7; no firm D call. TRBV6-7 is known as an ORF, though its function is uncertain. The CDR3 runs to 15 residues. Trimming took off 0 bases at V and 5 bases at J, with 14 bases between the two ends. The CDR3: CASSYSGTSSDEQYV. CDR3 nucleotide sequence: TGTGCCAGCAGTTACTCGGGTACAAGCTCGGACGAGCAGTACGTC.

In this sample, this clonotype turned up a few times. The genes are TRBV20-1 and TRBJ2-2; 12 positions match TRBD2. This CDR3 is 18 amino acids long. With 0 bases clipped from V and 2 bases from J, the junction kept 7 bases outside the gene matches. Germline V gene data show CDR1 as DFQATT and CDR2 as SNEGSKA (reference sequence). Here the CDR3 reads CSARDRASGGGNTGELFF. CDR3 coding DNA: TGCAGTGCTAGAGATAGAGCTAGCGGGGGGGGAAACACCGGGGAGCTGTTTTTT.

V and J are TRBV12-3 or TRBV12-4 and TRBJ1-1; a possible D gene is TRBD1 (5 bases). Trimming pared 7 bases from V and 1 base from J, leaving 16 bases between. This CDR3 region has 15 residues. CDR3 sequence reads: CASNPRGRTNTEAFF. CDR3 in DNA: TGTGCCAGCAACCCTAGGGGACGTACGAACACTGAAGCTTTCTTT.

This clonotype has only a few counts. The rearrangement uses TRBV4-3 and TRBJ2-2; 8 positions agree with TRBD1. Germline values: CDR1 LGHNA, CDR2 YSLEER. The CDR3 covers 15 residues. V trimming: 0 bases; J trimming: 12 bases; junction bases outside the gene matches: 9. The CDR3 loop reads CASSQDPPRTGKLFF. The CDR3, as DNA: TGCGCCAGCAGCCAAGACCCGCCCAGGACAGGGAAGCTGTTTTTT.

In this sample, this clonotype turned up a few times. This chain joins TRBV9 and TRBJ2-2; D possibly corresponds to TRBD1 (5 bases). The V and J ends lost 3 bases and 7 bases respectively, with 19 bases between them. The CDR3 covers 16 residues. Germline V gives CDR1 SGDLS, CDR2 YYNGEE. The chain's CDR3 is CASSAHSGLGDGELFF. In DNA, the CDR3 is TGTGCCAGCAGCGCCCACTCAGGGCTTGGGGACGGGGAGCTGTTTTTT.

This clonotype was seen only a few times. The rearrangement links TRBV7-3 to TRBJ2-3; 7 positions agree with TRBD2. This CDR3 contains 16 residues. The V segment lost 5 bases and the J segment 2 bases; nucleotides outside the gene matches: 10. The germline V gene encodes CDR1 SGHTA and CDR2 FQGTGA. The CDR3 sequence: CASSQDRGGTTDTQYF. The CDR3 DNA reads TGTGCCAGCAGCCAAGACCGCGGGGGAACCACAGATACGCAGTATTTT.

This clonotype was recorded a few times. V and J are TRBV4-3 and TRBJ2-1; D might be TRBD2 (6 bases). V lost 4 bases and J lost 7, with 20 bases in between. This CDR3 has 16 amino acids. The germline CDR1 and CDR2 sequences are LGHNA and YSLEER. The CDR3: CASSRTPGLPSNEQFF. CDR3 DNA: TGCGCCAGCAGCCGTACCCCGGGACTGCCCTCGAATGAGCAGTTCTTC.

CDR3 in amino acids: CASSLGQGDEKYV. In DNA, the CDR3 is TGTGCCAGCAGCTTGGGGCAGGGGGACGAGAAGTACGTC. This chain connects TRBV5-5 to TRBJ2-7, with 7 nucleotides matching TRBD1. The CDR3 has 13 residues. Germline CDR1 is SGHKS and CDR2 is YYEKEE (reference sequence).

This clonotype showed up just a few times. V usage is TRBV20-1 and J usage is TRBJ2-4; possible D gene TRBD2, 6 bases. The length of the CDR3 is 12 residues. Trimming shortened V by 3 bases and J by 8 bases, and 11 bases separated the two germline ends. Germline-derived CDR1 and CDR2 are DFQATT and SNEGSKA (reference sequence). CDR3 in amino acids: CSASPGGDIQYF. For the CDR3, the DNA is TGCAGTGCTAGCCCCGGGGGAGACATTCAGTACTTC.

This CDR3 is CASSWGGVADTQYF. The CDR3 DNA reads as TGTGCCAGCAGTTGGGGGGGCGTCGCAGATACGCAGTATTTT. The rearrangement links TRBV6-2 or TRBV6-3 to TRBJ2-3; D is possibly TRBD2 (7 bases). Germline lookup yields CDR1 MNHEY and CDR2 SVGEGT. This CDR3 spans 14 amino acids. Trimming pared 4 bases from V and 4 bases from J, leaving 12 bases between.

This clonotype has just a few counts. This rearrangement joins TRBV9 to TRBJ2-7; D gene unclear. V lost 0 bases to trimming and J lost 0 bases, with 10 bases between them. The CDR3 extends over 15 amino acids. Germline V gene sequence: CDR1 SGDLS, CDR2 YYNGEE. CDR3 in DNA: TGTGCCAGCAGCGTAGATTCCCAATACTCCTACGAGCAGTACTTC. Protein product: CASSVDSQYSYEQYF.

Only a few counts were recorded for this clonotype. The V and J genes are TRBV2 and TRBJ1-4, with D unclear. CDR3 length equals 12 residues. Per the germline V gene, CDR1 is SNHLY and CDR2 is FYNNEI. The V and J ends lost 7 bases and 6 bases respectively, with 9 bases between them. CDR3 bases: TGTGCCAGCACTGGGAATGATGAAAAACTGTTTTTT. It is translated as CASTGNDEKLFF. Drawing the rest from reference TRBV2 and TRBJ1-4, the complete variable domain is EPEVTQTPSHQVTQMGQEVILRCVPISNHLYFYWYRQILGQKVEFLVSFYNNEISEKSEIFDDQFSVERPDGSNFTLKIRSTKLEDSAMYFCASTGNDEKLFFGSGTQLSVL.